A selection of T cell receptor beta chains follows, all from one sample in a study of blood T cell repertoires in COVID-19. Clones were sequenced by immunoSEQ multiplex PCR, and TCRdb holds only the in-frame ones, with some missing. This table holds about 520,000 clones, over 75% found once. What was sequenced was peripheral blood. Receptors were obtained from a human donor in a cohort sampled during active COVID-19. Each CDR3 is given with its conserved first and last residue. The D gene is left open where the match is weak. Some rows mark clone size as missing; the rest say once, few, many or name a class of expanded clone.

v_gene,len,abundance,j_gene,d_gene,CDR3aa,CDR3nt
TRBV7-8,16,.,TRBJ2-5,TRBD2,CASSRLAGAGEETQYF,TGTGCCAGCAGCCGGTTAGCGGGAGCGGGTGAGGAGACCCAGTACTTC
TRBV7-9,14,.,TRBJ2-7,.,CASRQDSTAGEQYF,TGTGCCAGCAGACAGGACTCGACGGCGGGGGAGCAGTACTTC
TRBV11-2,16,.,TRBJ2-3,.,CASSPGTNRDTDTQYF,TGTGCCAGCAGCCCAGGGACAAATCGGGACACAGATACGCAGTATTTT
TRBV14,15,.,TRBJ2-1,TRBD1,CASRAGQGNSNEQFF,TGTGCCAGCAGGGCCGGACAGGGGAATTCAAATGAGCAGTTCTTC
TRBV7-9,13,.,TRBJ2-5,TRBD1,CASGQGTMETQYF,TGTGCCAGTGGACAGGGAACTATGGAGACCCAGTACTTC
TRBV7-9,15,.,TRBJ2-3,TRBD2,CASSTLAGETDTQYF,TGTGCCAGCAGCACACTAGCGGGAGAGACAGATACGCAGTATTTT
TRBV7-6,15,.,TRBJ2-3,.,CASSITTTSTDTQYF,TGTGCCAGCAGTATTACTACGACTAGCACAGATACGCAGTATTTT
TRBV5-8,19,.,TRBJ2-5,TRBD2,CASSLGLGLAGLTQETQYF,TGTGCCAGCAGCTTGGGGTTGGGGCTAGCGGGACTGACACAAGAGACCCAGTACTTC
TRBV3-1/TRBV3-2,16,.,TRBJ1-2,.,CASSRSRDKLDYGYTF,TGTGCCAGCAGCCGCTCCCGGGACAAGTTAGACTATGGCTACACCTTC
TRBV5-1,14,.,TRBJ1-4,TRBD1,CASSPTGYGGKLFF,TGCGCCAGCAGCCCGACAGGGTATGGGGGAAAACTGTTTTTT
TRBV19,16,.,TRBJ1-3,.,CASSIGRGAFGNTIYF,TGTGCCAGTAGTATCGGACGGGGAGCTTTTGGAAACACCATATATTTT
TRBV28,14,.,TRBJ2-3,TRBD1,CASSPPDRPDTQYF,TGTGCCAGCAGTCCACCGGACAGGCCAGATACGCAGTATTTT
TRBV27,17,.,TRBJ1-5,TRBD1,CASGLPSGTVTTGPQHF,TGTGCCAGCGGCTTGCCCTCCGGGACAGTTACGACGGGGCCCCAGCATTTT
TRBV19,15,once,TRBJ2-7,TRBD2,CASSSNPSGSAEQYF,TGTGCCAGTAGTTCAAACCCTAGCGGGAGTGCCGAGCAGTACTTC
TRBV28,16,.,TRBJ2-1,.,CASSKDKGGTYNEQFF,TGTGCCAGCAGTAAAGACAAGGGGGGGACTTACAATGAGCAGTTCTTC
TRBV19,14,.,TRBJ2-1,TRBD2,CASSATSGRNEQFF,TGTGCCAGTAGTGCGACTAGCGGGAGAAATGAGCAGTTCTTC
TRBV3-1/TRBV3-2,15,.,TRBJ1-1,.,CASSHPGEPNTEAFF,TGTGCCAGCAGCCATCCAGGGGAGCCGAACACTGAAGCTTTCTTT
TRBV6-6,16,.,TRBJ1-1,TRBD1,CASSHRDRGLSTEAFF,TGTGCCAGCAGCCACCGGGACAGAGGGCTAAGCACTGAAGCTTTCTTT
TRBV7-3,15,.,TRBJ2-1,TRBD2,CASSSRLAGGSGEFF,TGTGCCAGCAGCTCTCGACTAGCGGGAGGCTCCGGGGAGTTCTTC
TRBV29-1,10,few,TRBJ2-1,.,CSASQRWQFF,TGCAGCGCCTCACAGAGATGGCAGTTCTTC
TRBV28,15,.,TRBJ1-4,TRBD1,CASSGQQGAYEKLFF,TGTGCCAGCAGTGGGCAACAGGGGGCATATGAAAAACTGTTTTTT
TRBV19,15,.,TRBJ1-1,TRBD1,CASSFLDRGITEAFF,TGTGCCAGTAGTTTCCTTGACAGGGGGATCACTGAAGCTTTCTTT
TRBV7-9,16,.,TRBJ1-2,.,CASSPSWERANYGYTF,TGTGCCAGCAGCCCCAGTTGGGAGAGGGCTAACTATGGCTACACCTTC
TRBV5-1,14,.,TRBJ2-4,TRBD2,CASSIGLAYHIQYF,TGCGCCAGCAGCATCGGACTAGCGTACCACATTCAGTACTTC
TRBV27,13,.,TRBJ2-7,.,CASSSRLAREQYF,TGTGCCAGCAGTTCCCGGCTAGCGCGAGAGCAGTACTTC
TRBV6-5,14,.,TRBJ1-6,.,CASSPGGGYSPLHF,TGTGCCAGCAGTCCCGGGGGGGGATATTCACCCCTCCACTTT
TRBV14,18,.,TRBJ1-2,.,CASSQDLGHRGLLYGYTF,TGTGCCAGCAGCCAAGATTTGGGACATAGGGGCCTGCTCTATGGCTACACCTTC
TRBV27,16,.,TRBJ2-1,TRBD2,CASSSRGRATYNEQFF,TGTGCCAGCAGTTCGCGCGGGAGGGCCACCTACAATGAGCAGTTCTTC
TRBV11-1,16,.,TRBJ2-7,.,CASSPDGTAGSYEQYF,TGTGCCAGCAGCCCGGACGGGACGGCGGGGTCCTACGAGCAGTACTTC
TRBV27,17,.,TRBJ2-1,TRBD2,CASSGSGRLSSYNEQFF,TGTGCCAGCAGTGGTAGCGGGAGGCTGAGCTCCTACAATGAGCAGTTCTTC
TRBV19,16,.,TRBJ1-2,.,CASSIPNTGTNYGYTF,TGTGCCAGTAGTATCCCTAATACAGGGACTAACTATGGCTACACCTTC
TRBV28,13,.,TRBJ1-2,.,CASSNTANYGYTF,TGTGCCAGCAGCAATACAGCTAACTATGGCTACACCTTC
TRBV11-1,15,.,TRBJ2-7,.,CASSSRLDGEGEQYF,TGTGCCAGCAGCTCCCGGCTTGACGGGGAAGGTGAGCAGTACTTC
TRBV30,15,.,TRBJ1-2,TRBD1,CAWAGTGALRGGYTF,TGTGCCTGGGCCGGGACAGGGGCTTTAAGAGGAGGCTACACCTTC
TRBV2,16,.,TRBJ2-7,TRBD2,CASSEHVAGVSFEQYF,TGTGCCAGCAGTGAACATGTAGCGGGAGTCTCCTTCGAGCAGTACTTC
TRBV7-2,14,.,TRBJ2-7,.,CASSLQGGLYEQYF,TGTGCCAGCAGCTTACAGGGGGGTCTCTACGAGCAGTACTTC